This entry lists 15 T cell receptor beta chains sequenced from one sample in a study of OX40 agonist ivuxolimab in advanced cancers. Profiled with immunoSEQ multiplex PCR; TCRdb holds only in-frame clones, not every one. Of around 70,000 clones listed, about 79% are singletons. The sequencing here drew on CD4+ or CD8+ T cells sorted from blood, taken in a trial of the OX40 agonist ivuxolimab. The origin of the receptors is an adult with an advanced solid tumor such as melanoma, head and neck, liver or kidney cancer.

V is TRBV13 and J is TRBJ2-5, with D possibly TRBD2 on 5 matching bases. The end of the DNA fits TRBJ2-7 better, so the J call may be wrong. The germline CDR1 and CDR2 sequences are PRHDT and FYEKMQ (reference sequence). CDR3 length equals 13 residues. The CDR3 region has the DNA TGTGCCAGCAGCCCCTGGAGGTTCTACGAGCAGTACTTC. This gives the protein CASSPWRFYEQYF.

The chain has TRBV6-5 and TRBJ1-1; no clear D gene. This CDR3 contains 15 residues. The V end lost 0 bases, the J end lost 1 base, and 9 bases lay between the germline ends. Germline lookup yields CDR1 MNHEY and CDR2 SVGAGI. In DNA, the CDR3 is TGTGCCAGCAGTTACTCCCCAGGAACGAACACTGAAGCTTTCTTT. Translating it yields CASSYSPGTNTEAFF.

This CDR3 is CASSHAGTVIPGELFF. CDR3 coding DNA: TGTGCCAGCAGCCACGCCGGGACAGTAATTCCCGGGGAGCTGTTTTTT. The genes are TRBV14 and TRBJ2-2, with TRBD1 identical over 7 bases. Trimming at V came to 3 bases and at J to 6 bases, leaving 10 bases not matched to a gene. The CDR3 length is 16 residues. Germline V gene sequence: CDR1 SGHDN, CDR2 FVKESK.

The chain uses TRBV19 and TRBJ1-1; 10 bases are a match to TRBD1. The ends lost 6 bases at V and 4 bases at J; junction bases unmatched: 2. The length of the CDR3 is 13 residues. Looked up from germline, CDR1 is LNHDA and CDR2 is SQIVND (reference sequence). The CDR3 sequence: CASSRTGGTEAFF. The CDR3 DNA is TGTGCCAGTAGCCGGACAGGGGGCACTGAAGCTTTCTTT.

This clone has just one count. The chain is built from TRBV19 and TRBJ1-5; D gene ambiguous. V was cut by 7 bases and J by 2 bases, with 15 bases left in between. The CDR3 covers 15 residues. The germline CDR1 and CDR2 sequences are LNHDA and SQIVND (reference sequence). CDR3 region: CASTTAQRGNQPQHF. For the CDR3, the DNA is TGTGCCAGTACAACGGCACAAAGGGGCAATCAGCCCCAGCATTTT.

CDR3 amino acids: CASTPLPALTGELFF. The CDR3 DNA reads as TGTGCCAGCACCCCTCTACCGGCCCTCACCGGGGAGCTGTTTTTT. The chain combines TRBV2 with TRBJ2-2; D gene unclear. The CDR3 extends over 15 amino acids. Trimming shortened V by 7 bases and J by 4 bases, and 16 bases separated the two germline ends. Germline V lookup: CDR1 SNHLY, CDR2 FYNNEI. Drawing the rest from reference TRBV2 and TRBJ2-2, the complete variable domain is EPEVTQTPSHQVTQMGQEVILRCVPISNHLYFYWYRQILGQKVEFLVSFYNNEISEKSEIFDDQFSVERPDGSNFTLKIRSTKLEDSAMYFCASTPLPALTGELFFGEGSRLTVL.

V is TRBV19 and J is TRBJ2-1, with D unclear. CDR3 length equals 12 residues. Germline CDR1 and CDR2: LNHDA and SQIVND (reference sequence). The V end was cut by 2 bases, the J end by 5 bases, with 4 bases between. CDR3: CASSIKDNEQFF. CDR3 sequence (DNA): TGTGCCAGTAGTATAAAGGACAATGAGCAGTTCTTC.

Notes on this clone: Other DNA sequences of this sample code for an identical CDR3. V usage is TRBV6-5 and J usage is TRBJ1-2; tentatively, D is TRBD1 (5 bases). The length of the CDR3 is 14 residues. V lost 2 bases to trimming and J lost 5 bases, with 12 bases between them. Germline lookup yields CDR1 MNHEY and CDR2 SVGAGI. The CDR3 DNA reads TGTGCCAGCAGTTACGGGGGATCCCCTTATGGCTACACCTTC. Protein: CASSYGGSPYGYTF.

This rearrangement joins TRBV6-4 to TRBJ2-2; maybe TRBD1 (6 bases). V gave up 5 bases and J gave up 0 bases, with 10 bases separating them. The germline V gene encodes CDR1 MRHNA and CDR2 SNTAGT. This CDR3 is 15 amino acids long. In DNA form, the CDR3 reads TGTGCCAGCAGTTATCAGGGGACGAACACCGGGGAGCTGTTTTTT. It codes for CASSYQGTNTGELFF.

The chain joins TRBV5-1 to TRBJ2-5; 8 bases line up with TRBD1. The V gene end was trimmed by 0 bases and the J gene end by 0 bases; junction bases not matched to a gene: 7. CDR3 size: 17 residues. CDR1 SGHRS and CDR2 YFSETQ come from the germline V gene. CDR3 loop: CASSLATGAVNQETQYF. The CDR3 nucleotides read TGCGCCAGCAGCTTGGCGACAGGGGCTGTGAACCAAGAGACCCAGTACTTC.

This chain joins TRBV11-2 and TRBJ2-1, with 10 bases that match TRBD2. The J segment lost 1 base and the V segment lost 3 bases, leaving 0 bases of the junction unmatched. Germline lookup yields CDR1 SGHAT and CDR2 FQNNGV. The CDR3 runs to 15 residues. This chain's CDR3 is CASSFSGGSYNEQFF. The CDR3 region has the DNA TGTGCCAGCAGCTTTAGCGGGGGGTCCTACAATGAGCAGTTCTTC. Together with reference TRBV11-2 and TRBJ2-1, the CDR3 gives the full variable domain: EAGVAQSPRYKIIEKRQSVAFWCNPISGHATLYWYQQILGQGPKLLIQFQNNGVVDDSQLPKDRFSAERLKGVDSTLKIQPAKLEDSAVYLCASSFSGGSYNEQFFGPGTRLTVL.

The chain couples TRBV2 to TRBJ2-2; 7 nucleotides align to TRBD1. Trimming at V came to 6 bases and at J to 3 bases, leaving 10 bases not matched to a gene. Germline CDR1 and CDR2: SNHLY and FYNNEI. The CDR3 length is 16 residues. The CDR3 sequence: CASRGQGGADTGELFF. CDR3 nucleotide sequence: TGTGCCAGCAGGGGCCAAGGGGGCGCGGACACCGGGGAGCTGTTTTTT. The variable domain in full, with the rest retrieved from reference TRBV2 and TRBJ2-2, is EPEVTQTPSHQVTQMGQEVILRCVPISNHLYFYWYRQILGQKVEFLVSFYNNEISEKSEIFDDQFSVERPDGSNFTLKIRSTKLEDSAMYFCASRGQGGADTGELFFGEGSRLTVL.

This clone was recorded only once. The J gene is TRBJ2-1, the V gene TRBV27; the D is unclear. Germline V lookup: CDR1 MNHEY, CDR2 SMNVEV (reference sequence). V was trimmed by 3 bases and J by 2 bases, leaving 11 bases between them. The CDR3 has 15 amino acids. The CDR3 DNA reads as TGTGCCAGCAGTTTGGTTAGTGGAGCCTACAATGAGCAGTTCTTC. It specifies CASSLVSGAYNEQFF.

The rearrangement links TRBV9 to TRBJ2-3; TRBD2 matches at 11 bases. The CDR3 contains 16 residues. The germline V gene has CDR1 SGDLS and CDR2 YYNGEE. V lost 4 bases, J lost 4 bases, and 8 bases stayed unmatched. The CDR3 DNA follows: TGTGCCAGCAGCCGGTTAGCGGGGGGGCCCTCAGATACGCAGTATTTT. The encoded protein is CASSRLAGGPSDTQYF.

A few counts support this clone. V usage is TRBV2 and J usage is TRBJ1-3; perhaps TRBD1 as D (5 bases). The germline V gene has CDR1 SNHLY and CDR2 FYNNEI. V dropped 7 bases and J dropped 4 bases, with 11 bases sitting between them. The CDR3 loop spans 13 amino acids. CDR3 in DNA: TGTGCCAGCATGAGGGACGGAGGAAACACCATATATTTT. It yields the protein CASMRDGGNTIYF.